This T cell receptor (beta chain) comes out of a study of PD-1 blockade in mismatch repair-deficient tumors. Study summary: Patients had approximately 13 mismatch repair-deficient cancer types, all previously treated and progressing.

Measured with immunoSEQ multiplex PCR; TCRdb has only the in-frame clones, and not every one. This sample has 80,000 to 100,000 clones, with approximately 81% found just once. Overall study findings and caveats: Rapid post-treatment expansion, then contraction, generally preceding radiologic response, marked tumor-resident clones.

The CDR3 is made up of 15 amino acids. Trimming removed 0 bases at V and 1 base at J, with 10 bases between. CDR1 and CDR2 (germline): SGDLS, YYNGEE. In regard to this clone: What it binds is unknown.

The V gene is TRBV9, the J gene TRBJ2-5; D gene ambiguous. The sequences come from peripheral blood, collected 12 weeks after starting pembrolizumab. The sequence derives from an adult with mismatch repair-deficient cancer. The CDR3 DNA reads as TGTGCCAGCAGCGTAGGAATTAGTCCCCAAGAGACCCAGTACTTC. Translation: CASSVGISPQETQYF.